The clone carrying this T cell receptor (beta chain) showed up just once. The sample belongs to a study of blood T cell repertoires in COVID-19. Study-level information: The samples span acute and convalescent COVID-19 from the United States, Italy and Spain. PBMCs, B-cell-depleted T cells, or T cells were the source of the cDNA or gDNA that made up the material.

Patients at the Seattle site were enrolled during active infection and followed longitudinally. This CDR3 has 15 amino acids. Germline CDR1 SGHDN, CDR2 FVKESK. Unmatched junction bases numbered 9, after V lost 4 bases and J lost 5 bases. Per the authors' pipeline: The assay estimated nucleated cells by amplifying reference gene primers. The assay was immunoSEQ multiplex PCR, and TCRdb's table has in-frame clones only and misses some. For V, J and clone size, that table is used; D and trimming come from the DNA. The sample includes fewer than 60,000 clones, roughly four fifths of them seen just once. The sample comprised peripheral blood. The rearrangement joins TRBV14 to TRBJ2-5; 8 bases agree with TRBD2. The clonotype comes from a man between 60 and 70 years old with COVID-19, enrolled during active disease. The CDR3 loop is CASSPGGGAWETQYF. The CDR3 DNA follows: TGTGCCAGCAGCCCCGGGGGGGGCGCGTGGGAGACCCAGTACTTC.